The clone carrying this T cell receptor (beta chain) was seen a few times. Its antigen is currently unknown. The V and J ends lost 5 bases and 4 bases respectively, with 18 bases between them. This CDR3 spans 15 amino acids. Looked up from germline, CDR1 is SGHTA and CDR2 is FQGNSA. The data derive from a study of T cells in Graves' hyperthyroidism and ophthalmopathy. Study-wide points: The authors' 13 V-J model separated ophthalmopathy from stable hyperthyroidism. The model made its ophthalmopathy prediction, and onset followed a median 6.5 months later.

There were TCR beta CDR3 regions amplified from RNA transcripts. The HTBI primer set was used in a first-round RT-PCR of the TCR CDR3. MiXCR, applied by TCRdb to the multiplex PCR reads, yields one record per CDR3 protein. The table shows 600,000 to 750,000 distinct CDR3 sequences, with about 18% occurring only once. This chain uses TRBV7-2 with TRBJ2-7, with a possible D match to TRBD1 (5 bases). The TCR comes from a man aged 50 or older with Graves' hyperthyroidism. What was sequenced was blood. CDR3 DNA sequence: TGTGCCAGCAGCCAAACCCGGACAAGATCATACGAGCAGTACTTC. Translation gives CASSQTRTRSYEQYF. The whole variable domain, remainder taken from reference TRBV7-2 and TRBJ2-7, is GAGVSQSPSNKVTEKGKDVELRCDPISGHTALYWYRQSLGQGLEFLIYFQGNSAPDKSGLPSDRFSAERTGGSVSTLTIQRTQQEDSAVYLCASSQTRTRSYEQYFGPGTRLTVT.